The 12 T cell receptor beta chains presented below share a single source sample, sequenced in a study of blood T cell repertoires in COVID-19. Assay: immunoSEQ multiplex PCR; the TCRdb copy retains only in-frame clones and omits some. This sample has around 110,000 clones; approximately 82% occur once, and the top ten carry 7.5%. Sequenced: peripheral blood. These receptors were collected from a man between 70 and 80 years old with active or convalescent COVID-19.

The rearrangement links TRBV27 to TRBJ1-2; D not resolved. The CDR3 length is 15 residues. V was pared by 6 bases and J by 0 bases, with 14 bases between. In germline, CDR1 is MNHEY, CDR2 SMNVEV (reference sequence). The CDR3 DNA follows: TGTGCCAGCAGGTCCGGGATTCAAGCTAACTATGGCTACACCTTC. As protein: CASRSGIQANYGYTF.

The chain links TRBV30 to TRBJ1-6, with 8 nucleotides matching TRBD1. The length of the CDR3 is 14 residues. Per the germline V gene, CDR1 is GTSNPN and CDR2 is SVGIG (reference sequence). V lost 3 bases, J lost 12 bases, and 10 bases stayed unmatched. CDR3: CAWSGFGTGGPLHF. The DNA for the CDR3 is TGTGCCTGGAGCGGGTTCGGGACAGGTGGACCCCTCCACTTT.

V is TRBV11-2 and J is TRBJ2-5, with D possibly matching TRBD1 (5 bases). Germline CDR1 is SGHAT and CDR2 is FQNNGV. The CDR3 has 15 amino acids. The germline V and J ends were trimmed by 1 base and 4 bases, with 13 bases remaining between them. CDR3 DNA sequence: TGTGCCAGCAGCTTAGGGGGCAGCCGGAGAGAGACCCAGTACTTC. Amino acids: CASSLGGSRRETQYF.

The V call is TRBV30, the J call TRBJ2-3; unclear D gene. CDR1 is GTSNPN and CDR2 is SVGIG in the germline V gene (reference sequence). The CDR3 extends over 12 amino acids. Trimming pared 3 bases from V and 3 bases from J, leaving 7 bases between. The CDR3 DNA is TGTGCCTGGAGGTTGAGTACAGATACGCAGTATTTT. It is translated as CAWRLSTDTQYF.

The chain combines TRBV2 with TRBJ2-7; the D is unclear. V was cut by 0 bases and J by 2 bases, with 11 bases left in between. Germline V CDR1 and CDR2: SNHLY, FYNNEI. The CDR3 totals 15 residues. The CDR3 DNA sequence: TGTGCCAGCAGTGAAGCAACCCGAGGCCCCTACGAGCAGTACTTC. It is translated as CASSEATRGPYEQYF.

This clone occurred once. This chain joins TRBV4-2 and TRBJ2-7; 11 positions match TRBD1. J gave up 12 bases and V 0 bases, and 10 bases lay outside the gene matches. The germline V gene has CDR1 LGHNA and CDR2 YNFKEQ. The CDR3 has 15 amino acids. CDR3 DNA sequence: TGTGCCAGCAGCCAAGATAGGACAGGGGGCGAGGCTCTGTACTTC. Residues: CASSQDRTGGEALYF.

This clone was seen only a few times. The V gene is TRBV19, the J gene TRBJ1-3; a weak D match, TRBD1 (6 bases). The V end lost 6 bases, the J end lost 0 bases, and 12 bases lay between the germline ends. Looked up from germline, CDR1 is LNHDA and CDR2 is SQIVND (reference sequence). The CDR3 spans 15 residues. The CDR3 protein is CASRRQAFSGNTIYF. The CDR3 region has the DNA TGTGCCAGTAGGAGACAGGCGTTCTCTGGAAACACCATATATTTT.

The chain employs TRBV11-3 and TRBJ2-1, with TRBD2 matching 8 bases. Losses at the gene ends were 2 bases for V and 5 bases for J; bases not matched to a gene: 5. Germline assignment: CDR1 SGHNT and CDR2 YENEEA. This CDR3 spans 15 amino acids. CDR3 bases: TGTGCCAGCAGCTTACTGGCGGGAGGCCACAATGAGCAGTTCTTC. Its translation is CASSLLAGGHNEQFF. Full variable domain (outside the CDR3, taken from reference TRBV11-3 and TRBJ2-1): EAGVVQSPRYKIIEKKQPVAFWCNPISGHNTLYWYLQNLGQGPELLIRYENEEAVDDSQLPKDRFSAERLKGVDSTLKIQPAELGDSAVYLCASSLLAGGHNEQFFGPGTRLTVL.

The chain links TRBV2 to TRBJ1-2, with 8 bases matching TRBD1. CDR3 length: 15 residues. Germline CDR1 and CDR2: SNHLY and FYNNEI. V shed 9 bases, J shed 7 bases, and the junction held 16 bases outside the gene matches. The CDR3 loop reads CARGWTGRGVGGYTF. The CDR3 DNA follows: TGTGCCAGAGGTTGGACAGGGAGGGGAGTCGGTGGCTACACCTTC.

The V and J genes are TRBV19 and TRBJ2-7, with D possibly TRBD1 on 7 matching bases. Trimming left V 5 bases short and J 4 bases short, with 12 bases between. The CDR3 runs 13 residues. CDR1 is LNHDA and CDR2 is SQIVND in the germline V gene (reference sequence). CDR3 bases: TGTGCCAGTAGTGCGACAGGGAGGTACGAGCAGTACTTC. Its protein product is CASSATGRYEQYF.

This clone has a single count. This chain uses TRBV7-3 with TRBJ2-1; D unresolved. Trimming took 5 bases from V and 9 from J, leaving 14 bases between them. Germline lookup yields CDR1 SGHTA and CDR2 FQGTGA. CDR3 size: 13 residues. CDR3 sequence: CASSRAALGEQFF. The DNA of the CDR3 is TGTGCCAGCAGCCGCGCGGCCCTCGGTGAGCAGTTCTTC.

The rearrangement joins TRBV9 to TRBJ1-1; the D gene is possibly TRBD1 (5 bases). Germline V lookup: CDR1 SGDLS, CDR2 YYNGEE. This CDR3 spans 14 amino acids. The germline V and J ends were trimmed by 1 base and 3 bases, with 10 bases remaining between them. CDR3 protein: CASSVKGGDTEAFF. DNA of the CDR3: TGTGCCAGCAGCGTAAAGGGAGGGGACACTGAAGCTTTCTTT.